This T cell receptor beta chain was profiled in a study of cytomegalovirus exposure and HLA in healthy donors. Study-level results: Per published reports, the classifier diagnosed cytomegalovirus status with high specificity and sensitivity. Prior analysis indicated that the majority of TCR beta V segments exhibited productivity approximately 90% or approximately 30% of the time.

This CDR3 has 17 residues. Losses at the gene ends were 3 bases for V and 0 bases for J; bases not matched to a gene: 8. Germline V gene data show CDR1 as MGHRA and CDR2 as YSYEKL. Primers: 60 Vbeta forward and 13 Jbeta reverse. Sequencing used immunoSEQ multiplex PCR; TCRdb keeps in-frame clones, though not all of them. This sample has roughly 200,000 clones, with around a tenth found just once. This clone showed up just a few times. The antigen remains unidentified. The chain couples TRBV4-1 to TRBJ1-1, with TRBD1 matching 9 bases. The TCR sequence derives from a woman under 40 in good health and CMV-seropositive. Sample: PBMCs. CDR3 amino acids: CASSQALQGAVNTEAFF. The DNA of the CDR3 is TGCGCCAGCAGCCAGGCCCTACAGGGGGCCGTGAACACTGAAGCTTTCTTT.